This T cell receptor beta chain stems from a study of shared clonotypes between healthy human individuals. TCRdb's table, derived via immunoSEQ multiplex PCR, lists solely in-frame clones and lacks some. The sample yields about 480,000 clones, 75% to 80% seen once. Deletions cut 8 bases from V and 9 bases from J, with 17 bases between. Germline-derived CDR1 and CDR2 are SNHLY and FYNNEI. The length of the CDR3 is 13 residues. The donors were adults (healthy and HIV-negative) with no recent acute infections or vaccinations. The gene calls are TRBV2 and TRBJ1-5; maybe TRBD1 (6 bases). This clonotype originated in a middle-aged woman in good health. Some clones in this sample may be carry-over from other donors' samples. Material for sequencing was PBMCs. This CDR3 is CASDEQGTSPQHF. The DNA for the CDR3 is TGTGCCAGCGATGAGCAGGGGACTTCGCCCCAGCATTTT.